The 17 T cell receptor beta chains reported below all come from one sample, sequenced in a study of HIV-infected patients and healthy controls. TCRdb ran MiXCR on the 5' RACE reads and lists one entry per CDR3 protein. The sample gives about 67,000 distinct CDR3 sequences, about a sixth of which show up once; approximately 5% is in the top ten. The specimen sequenced was CD4+ T cells from blood. Source of these receptors: a human donor in good health.

This clonotype came up a few times. The rearrangement uses TRBV2 and TRBJ2-1; D not resolved. Germline V gene data show CDR1 as SNHLY and CDR2 as FYNNEI. This CDR3 has 13 amino acids. V was clipped by 4 bases and J by 7 bases, with 11 bases between them. CDR3 sequence (DNA): TGTGCCAGCAGTGGGCCGGTGGGGAATGAGCAGTTCTTC. This sequence encodes CASSGPVGNEQFF.

The chain uses TRBV12-3 or TRBV12-4 and TRBJ2-1, with a tentative D call TRBD1 (5 bases). The germline V and J ends were trimmed by 0 bases and 7 bases, with 19 bases remaining between them. The CDR3 length is 17 residues. The CDR3 here is CASSLANRGPGLNEQFF. The CDR3, as DNA: TGTGCCAGCAGTTTAGCAAATAGGGGCCCAGGTCTAAATGAGCAGTTCTTC.

This clonotype was seen more than once but under ten times. This chain uses TRBV12-3 or TRBV12-4 with TRBJ2-1, with TRBD2 matching 10 bases. The CDR3 length is 14 residues. The V gene end was trimmed by 5 bases and the J gene end by 8 bases; junction bases not matched to a gene: 6. CDR3 bases: TGTGCCAGCAGTATATTAGCGGGAGGCGATGAGCAGTTCTTC. This sequence encodes CASSILAGGDEQFF.

This clonotype was detected only a few times. This sequence joins TRBV20-1 and TRBJ1-6; the D gene is possibly TRBD1 (5 bases). The CDR3 consists of 16 residues. The germline V gene encodes CDR1 DFQATT and CDR2 SNEGSKA (reference sequence). V was trimmed by 0 bases and J by 10 bases, leaving 19 bases between them. The CDR3 sequence: CSARDPTRQGQSPLHF. The CDR3 DNA follows: TGCAGTGCTAGAGATCCGACGAGGCAGGGTCAATCACCCCTCCACTTT.

The sample holds many counts of this clonotype. CDR3 coding DNA: TGTGCCAGCAGCTCACAGGCCTACGAGCAGTACTTC. It codes for CASSSQAYEQYF. This chain connects TRBV28 to TRBJ2-7, with TRBD1 as a possible D gene (5 bases). V lost 6 bases and J 2 bases, leaving 8 bases between the germline ends. This CDR3 region has 12 residues. Germline V gene sequence: CDR1 MDHEN, CDR2 SYDVKM.

The CDR3 bases are TGTGCCAGCACTGGGGGATCGCTAGCCAAAAACATTCAGTACTTC. Protein product: CASTGGSLAKNIQYF. This rearrangement joins TRBV12-3 or TRBV12-4 to TRBJ2-4; tentatively, D is TRBD1 or TRBD2 (5 bases each). Trimming stripped 7 bases from V and 0 bases from J, with 13 bases between. This CDR3 is 15 amino acids long.

This clonotype has only a few counts. The chain carries TRBV28 and TRBJ1-2, with D tentatively TRBD1 (5 bases). Germline CDR1 is MDHEN and CDR2 is SYDVKM. The CDR3 sequence is 17 residues long. V was pared by 5 bases and J by 0 bases, with 19 bases between. CDR3 amino acids: CASSQPRAGPSNYGYTF. CDR3 DNA: TGTGCCAGCAGTCAGCCCAGGGCGGGCCCCTCTAACTATGGCTACACCTTC.

This clonotype was picked up a small number of times. The genes are TRBV7-2 and TRBJ2-1, with D perhaps TRBD2 (5 bases). Germline V gives CDR1 SGHTA, CDR2 FQGNSA. The CDR3 length is 15 residues. V gave up 3 bases and J gave up 7 bases, with 16 bases separating them. The CDR3 sequence is CASSFGVVLGNEQFF. The CDR3, as DNA: TGTGCCAGCAGCTTTGGGGTGGTACTAGGGAATGAGCAGTTCTTC.

This chain joins TRBV7-2 and TRBJ2-3; D could derive from TRBD1 or TRBD2 (6 bases each). The CDR3 covers 14 residues. Germline CDR1 SGHTA, CDR2 FQGNSA. Trimming took 3 bases from V and 5 from J, leaving 12 bases between them. CDR3 in DNA: TGTGCCAGCAGCTTGAGTGGGGGGCAAGATACGCAGTATTTT. This gives the protein CASSLSGGQDTQYF.

This clonotype has a handful of counts. The chain joins TRBV6-6 to TRBJ1-5; 8 nucleotides agree with TRBD1. Germline CDR1 reads MNHNY; CDR2 reads SVGAGI (reference sequence). Trimming removed 6 bases from V and 0 bases from J; junction bases left unmatched: 13. The CDR3 sequence is 18 residues long. The CDR3 region has the DNA TGTGCCAGCAGAGAGGGACAGGCCCCACCTTATAGCAATCAGCCCCAGCATTTT. It specifies CASREGQAPPYSNQPQHF.

At least ten counts were recorded for this clonotype. J is TRBJ2-1 and V is TRBV7-8; D tentatively fits TRBD1 or TRBD2 (5 bases each). Germline V gene lookup returns CDR1 SGHVS and CDR2 FQNEAQ. Trimming took 0 bases from V and 6 from J, leaving 15 bases between them. The CDR3 sequence is 16 residues long. The CDR3 sequence: CASSLALGGGVNEQFF. CDR3 DNA: TGTGCCAGCAGCTTAGCGCTTGGGGGTGGGGTCAATGAGCAGTTCTTC.

The chain links TRBV20-1 to TRBJ2-7, with D possibly being TRBD1 or TRBD2 (5 bases each). The V end lost 6 bases, the J end lost 3 bases, and 15 bases lay between the germline ends. The CDR3 covers 13 residues. Germline assignment: CDR1 DFQATT and CDR2 SNEGSKA (reference sequence). The DNA of the CDR3 is TGCAGTGCCCCGGGGCGCACCCTCTACGAGCAGTACTTC. The encoded protein is CSAPGRTLYEQYF.

J is TRBJ2-1 and V is TRBV5-1; 7 bases agree with TRBD2. Losses at the gene ends were 2 bases for V and 5 bases for J; bases not matched to a gene: 16. The germline CDR1 and CDR2 sequences are SGHRS and YFSETQ. The CDR3 spans 18 residues. In DNA, the CDR3 is TGCGCCAGCAGCTTTTTTCCGTCCGGGGAGGGCCCCAACAATGAGCAGTTCTTC. This sequence encodes CASSFFPSGEGPNNEQFF. Variable domain in full (rest from reference TRBV5-1 and TRBJ2-1): KAGVTQTPRYLIKTRGQQVTLSCSPISGHRSVSWYQQTPGQGLQFLFEYFSETQRNKGNFPGRFSGRQFSNSRSEMNVSTLELGDSALYLCASSFFPSGEGPNNEQFFGPGTRLTVL.

This clonotype has a count of ten or more. The rearrangement joins TRBV3-1 to TRBJ2-7, with D uncertain. CDR1 and CDR2 from the germline V gene are LGHDT and YNNKEL (reference sequence). The CDR3 consists of 15 residues. Between the trimmed V and J ends, which lost 4 bases and 0 bases, there was a span of 13 bases. The CDR3 DNA sequence: TGTGCCAGCAGCCTTACGGGTGGCCCCTCCTACGAGCAGTACTTC. It codes for CASSLTGGPSYEQYF.

In its sample, this clonotype was seen many times. The chain has TRBV28 and TRBJ1-4, with a weak D call TRBD1 (5 bases). Germline CDR1 MDHEN, CDR2 SYDVKM. This CDR3 spans 13 amino acids. Trimming removed 6 bases at V and 8 bases at J, with 13 bases between. Here the CDR3 DNA reads TGTGCCAGCAGACCGGGACTGGTGGAAAAACTGTTTTTT. It specifies CASRPGLVEKLFF.

V is TRBV7-2 and J is TRBJ1-5; D not certain. The V end lost 5 bases, the J end lost 2 bases, and 10 bases lay between the germline ends. CDR3 size: 14 residues. Germline V CDR1 and CDR2: SGHTA, FQGNSA. Here the CDR3 DNA reads TGTGCCAGCAGCCTCAGTGGGGGCAATCAGCCCCAGCATTTT. The encoded protein is CASSLSGGNQPQHF.

The chain carries TRBV12-3 or TRBV12-4 and TRBJ2-3; D unresolved. V was trimmed by 7 bases and J by 0 bases, leaving 14 bases between them. This CDR3 is 15 amino acids long. CDR3 protein: CASTPGATSTDTQYF. In DNA, the CDR3 is TGTGCCAGCACCCCCGGCGCCACTAGCACAGATACGCAGTATTTT.